Presented here are 12 T cell receptor beta chains from one specimen sequenced in a study of blood T cell repertoires in COVID-19. The method was immunoSEQ multiplex PCR; TCRdb's version includes in-frame clones alone and lacks a portion of them. The profile shows roughly 70,000 clones, 75% to 90% of them singletons. The sample taken for sequencing was peripheral blood. Every receptor here comes from a man in his fifties or sixties with active COVID-19.

The V gene is TRBV28, the J gene TRBJ1-4; the match to TRBD1 covers 9 bases. This CDR3 region has 15 residues. CDR1 MDHEN and CDR2 SYDVKM come from the germline V gene. The V and J ends lost 3 bases and 11 bases, in that order; junction bases with no gene match: 10. The CDR3: CASSFFLQGAMKLFF. CDR3 nucleotides: TGTGCCAGCAGTTTTTTCCTACAGGGGGCGATGAAACTGTTTTTT.

This chain uses TRBV9 with TRBJ2-2; TRBD1 matches 7 bases. There are 15 residues in the CDR3. V trimming: 3 bases; J trimming: 4 bases; junction bases outside the gene matches: 6. Germline V CDR1 and CDR2: SGDLS, YYNGEE. The CDR3 loop is CASSGGQVLTGELFF. DNA for the CDR3: TGTGCCAGCAGCGGAGGACAGGTGCTCACCGGGGAGCTGTTTTTT. Combining the CDR3 with reference TRBV9 and TRBJ2-2 gives the whole variable domain DSGVTQTPKHLITATGQRVTLRCSPRSGDLSVYWYQQSLDQGLQFLIQYYNGEERAKGNILERFSAQQFPDLHSELNLSSLELGDSALYFCASSGGQVLTGELFFGEGSRLTVL.

This chain uses TRBV7-9 with TRBJ2-6; TRBD1 aligns across 10 bases. The CDR3 length is 19 residues. Germline V gene lookup returns CDR1 SEHNR and CDR2 FQNEAQ (reference sequence). The ends lost 5 bases at V and 4 bases at J; junction bases unmatched: 14. The chain's CDR3 is CASSLPTGTGAAGANVLTF. The DNA of the CDR3 is TGTGCCAGCAGCCTACCGACAGGGACAGGGGCTGCGGGGGCCAACGTCCTGACTTTC.

The V call is TRBV2, the J call TRBJ2-5; D may be TRBD2 (5 bases). Germline CDR1 SNHLY, CDR2 FYNNEI. Trimming stripped 7 bases from V and 2 bases from J, with 8 bases between. The CDR3 is 12 amino acids. The CDR3 bases are TGTGCCAGCAAACGGGGTCAAGAGACCCAGTACTTC. Translated, it gives CASKRGQETQYF.

The chain joins TRBV28 to TRBJ2-5; 7 bases line up with TRBD2. The CDR3 is 15 amino acids. V lost 4 bases to trimming and J lost 3 bases; unmatched junction nucleotides: 8. Germline loops: CDR1 MDHEN, CDR2 SYDVKM. Here the CDR3 reads CASSSAGGGKETQYF. The CDR3 DNA is TGTGCCAGCAGTTCGGCCGGCGGGGGAAAAGAGACCCAGTACTTC.

For this clone: This specimen includes other DNA sequences encoding the same CDR3. V and J are TRBV9 and TRBJ2-2, with D tentatively TRBD1 (6 bases). The length of the CDR3 is 16 residues. V gave up 0 bases and J gave up 2 bases, with 11 bases separating them. CDR1 is SGDLS and CDR2 is YYNGEE in the germline V gene. The CDR3 DNA sequence: TGTGCCAGCAGCGTAGCAGGGGCCCAAAACACCGGGGAGCTGTTTTTT. Translated: CASSVAGAQNTGELFF. The entire variable domain, with the rest obtained from reference TRBV9 and TRBJ2-2, is as follows: DSGVTQTPKHLITATGQRVTLRCSPRSGDLSVYWYQQSLDQGLQFLIQYYNGEERAKGNILERFSAQQFPDLHSELNLSSLELGDSALYFCASSVAGAQNTGELFFGEGSRLTVL.

The J gene is TRBJ2-2, the V gene TRBV28; 10 nucleotides agree with TRBD1. CDR3 size: 17 residues. CDR1 is MDHEN, CDR2 SYDVKM, per germline. Losses at the gene ends were 5 bases for V and 4 bases for J; bases not matched to a gene: 10. CDR3 amino acids: CASSPHPGQGSTGELFF. The CDR3 bases are TGTGCCAGCAGTCCACACCCGGGACAGGGGAGCACCGGGGAGCTGTTTTTT.

The chain is built from TRBV5-5 and TRBJ2-3; TRBD2 matches at 8 bases. Germline V gene data show CDR1 as SGHKS and CDR2 as YYEKEE (reference sequence). V was clipped by 4 bases and J by 6 bases; unmatched bases: 4. This CDR3 is built from 13 residues. The CDR3 bases are TGTGCCAGCAGCACCCGGGGGGGGGATACGCAGTATTTT. Translating it yields CASSTRGGDTQYF.

This chain connects TRBV12-3 or TRBV12-4 to TRBJ2-7, with a tentative D call TRBD1 (6 bases). CDR3 length equals 13 residues. V was pared by 3 bases and J by 3 bases, with 9 bases between. CDR3 residues: CASSLLQGYEQYF. The CDR3, as DNA: TGTGCCAGCAGTTTGTTACAGGGCTACGAGCAGTACTTC.

The J gene is TRBJ2-1, the V gene TRBV19; 8 bases line up with TRBD1. Germline V gene data show CDR1 as LNHDA and CDR2 as SQIVND (reference sequence). The length of the CDR3 is 15 residues. Unmatched junction bases numbered 14, after V lost 8 bases and J lost 8 bases. This chain's CDR3 is CASGRGGQGVYEQFF. For the CDR3, the DNA is TGTGCCAGTGGAAGGGGCGGACAGGGAGTTTATGAGCAGTTCTTC.

This clone was found a few times. The same CDR3 arises from other DNA sequences in this sample as well. The chain is built from TRBV19 and TRBJ2-1; D is possibly TRBD2 (7 bases). This CDR3 has 14 residues. Germline loops: CDR1 LNHDA, CDR2 SQIVND (reference sequence). Trimming shortened V by 7 bases and J by 8 bases, and 18 bases separated the two germline ends. The CDR3 here is CASMRRGGGDEQFF. The CDR3, as DNA: TGTGCCAGTATGCGGCGGGGAGGGGGGGATGAGCAGTTCTTC.

The genes are TRBV19 and TRBJ1-5; TRBD1 might be the D (6 bases). CDR3 length equals 15 residues. Per the germline V gene, CDR1 is LNHDA and CDR2 is SQIVND (reference sequence). V lost 9 bases, J lost 0 bases, and 15 bases lay in between. CDR3 sequence reads: CASQTGGYSNQPQHF. The CDR3 nucleotides read TGTGCCAGCCAGACAGGCGGATATAGCAATCAGCCCCAGCATTTT.